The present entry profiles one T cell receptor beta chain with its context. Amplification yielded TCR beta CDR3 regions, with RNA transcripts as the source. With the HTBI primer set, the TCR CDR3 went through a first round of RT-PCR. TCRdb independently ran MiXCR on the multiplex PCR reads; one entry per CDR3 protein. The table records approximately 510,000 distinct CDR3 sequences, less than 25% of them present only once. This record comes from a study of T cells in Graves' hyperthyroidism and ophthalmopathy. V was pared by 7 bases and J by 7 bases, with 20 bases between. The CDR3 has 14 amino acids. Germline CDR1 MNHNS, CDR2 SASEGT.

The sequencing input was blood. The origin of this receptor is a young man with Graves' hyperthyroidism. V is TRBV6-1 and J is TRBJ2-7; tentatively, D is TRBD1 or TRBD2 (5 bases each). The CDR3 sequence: CASKPGTSGREQYF. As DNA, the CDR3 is TGTGCCAGCAAACCCGGGACCTCAGGGCGGGAGCAGTACTTC.